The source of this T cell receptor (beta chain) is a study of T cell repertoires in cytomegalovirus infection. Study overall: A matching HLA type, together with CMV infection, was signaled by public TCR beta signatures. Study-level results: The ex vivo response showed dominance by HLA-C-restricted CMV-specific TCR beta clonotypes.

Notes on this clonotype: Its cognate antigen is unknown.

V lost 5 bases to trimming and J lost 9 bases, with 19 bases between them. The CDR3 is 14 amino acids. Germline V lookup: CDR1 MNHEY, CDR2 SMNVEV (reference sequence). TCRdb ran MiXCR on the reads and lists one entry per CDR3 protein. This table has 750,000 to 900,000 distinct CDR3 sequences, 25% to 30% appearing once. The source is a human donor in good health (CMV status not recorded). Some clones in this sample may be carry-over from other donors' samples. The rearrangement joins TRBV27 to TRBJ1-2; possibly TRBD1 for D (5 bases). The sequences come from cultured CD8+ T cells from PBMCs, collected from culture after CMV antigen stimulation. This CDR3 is CASSQAGTDLRYTF. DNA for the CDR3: TGTGCCAGCAGTCAAGCCGGGACTGACCTACGCTACACCTTC.